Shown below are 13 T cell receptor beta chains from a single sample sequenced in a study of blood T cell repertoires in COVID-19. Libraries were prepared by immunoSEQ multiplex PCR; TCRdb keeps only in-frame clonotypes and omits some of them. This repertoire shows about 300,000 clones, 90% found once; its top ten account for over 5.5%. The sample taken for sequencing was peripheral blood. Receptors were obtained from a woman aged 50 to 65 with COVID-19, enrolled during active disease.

For the CDR3, the DNA is TGTGCCAGCAGCTTGGGCCTCCGAGGTTCAAGCGGGAGAGGCTACGAGCAGTACTTC. It specifies CASSLGLRGSSGRGYEQYF. The genes are TRBV5-4 and TRBJ2-7; 8 positions agree with TRBD2. The CDR3 loop spans 19 amino acids. Trimming cost V 0 bases and J 3 bases; bases outside gene matches: 17. Germline V lookup: CDR1 SGHNT, CDR2 YYREEE (reference sequence).

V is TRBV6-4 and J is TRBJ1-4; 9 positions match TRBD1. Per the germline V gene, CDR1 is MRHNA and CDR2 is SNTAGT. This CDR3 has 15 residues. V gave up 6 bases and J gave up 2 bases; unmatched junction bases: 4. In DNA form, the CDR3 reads TGTGCCAGCAGACCAACAGGGGGCACTAATGAAAAACTGTTTTTT. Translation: CASRPTGGTNEKLFF.

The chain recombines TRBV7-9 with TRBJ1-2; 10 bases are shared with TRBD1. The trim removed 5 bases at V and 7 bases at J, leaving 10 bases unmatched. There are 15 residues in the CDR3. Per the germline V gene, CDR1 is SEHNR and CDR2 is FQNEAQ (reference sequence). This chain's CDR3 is CASSLTTGQGIGYTF. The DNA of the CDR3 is TGTGCCAGCAGCCTGACCACGGGACAGGGGATTGGCTACACCTTC. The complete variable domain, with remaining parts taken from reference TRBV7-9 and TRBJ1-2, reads DTGVSQNPRHKITKRGQNVTFRCDPISEHNRLYWYRQTLGQGPEFLTYFQNEAQLEKSRLLSDRFSAERPKGSFSTLEIQRTEQGDSAMYLCASSLTTGQGIGYTFGSGTRLTVV.

This CDR3 is CASSSSRSPYEQYF. CDR3 sequence (DNA): TGTGCCAGCAGCTCATCGCGGTCCCCCTACGAGCAGTACTTC. The gene calls are TRBV9 and TRBJ2-7, with unresolved D. The CDR3 has 14 residues. V shed 4 bases and J shed 2 bases, with 13 bases lying between them. The germline gives CDR1 SGDLS, CDR2 YYNGEE.

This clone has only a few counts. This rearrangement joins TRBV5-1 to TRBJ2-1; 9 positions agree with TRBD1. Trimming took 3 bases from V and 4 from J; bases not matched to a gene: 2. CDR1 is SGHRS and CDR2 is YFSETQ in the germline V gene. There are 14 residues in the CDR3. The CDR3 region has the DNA TGCGCCAGCAGCTCCGGGACAGGGTACAATGAGCAGTTCTTC. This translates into CASSSGTGYNEQFF.

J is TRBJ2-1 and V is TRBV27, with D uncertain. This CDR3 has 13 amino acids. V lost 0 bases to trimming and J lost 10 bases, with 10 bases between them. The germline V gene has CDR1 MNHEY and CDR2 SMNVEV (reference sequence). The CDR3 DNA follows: TGTGCCAGCAGTTTATCGTCTTACGCGGAGCAGTTCTTC. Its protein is CASSLSSYAEQFF.

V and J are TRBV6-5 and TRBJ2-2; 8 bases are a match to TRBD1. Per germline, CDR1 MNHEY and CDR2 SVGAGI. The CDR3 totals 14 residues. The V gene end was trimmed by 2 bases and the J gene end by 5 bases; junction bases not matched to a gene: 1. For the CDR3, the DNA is TGTGCCAGCAGTTACCAGGGGGCTACCGGGGAGCTGTTTTTT. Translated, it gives CASSYQGATGELFF.

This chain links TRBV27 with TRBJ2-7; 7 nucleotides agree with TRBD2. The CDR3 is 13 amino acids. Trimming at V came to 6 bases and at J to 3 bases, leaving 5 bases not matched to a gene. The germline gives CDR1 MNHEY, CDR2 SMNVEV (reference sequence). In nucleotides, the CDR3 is TGTGCCAGCAGCCTAGCGGAAAACTACGAGCAGTACTTC. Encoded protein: CASSLAENYEQYF.

CDR3 protein: CASSPDRGRTGELFF. CDR3 DNA sequence: TGTGCCAGCAGCCCGGACAGGGGTCGGACCGGGGAGCTGTTTTTT. V usage is TRBV7-2 and J usage is TRBJ2-2, with 9 bases lining up with TRBD1. There are 15 residues in the CDR3. With V trimmed by 5 bases and J by 5 bases, 6 bases remained unmatched. The V gene's germline CDR1 is SGHTA and CDR2 FQGNSA.

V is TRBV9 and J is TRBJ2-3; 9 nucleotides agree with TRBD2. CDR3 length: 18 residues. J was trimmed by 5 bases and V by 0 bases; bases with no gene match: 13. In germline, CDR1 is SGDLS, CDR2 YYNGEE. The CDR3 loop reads CASSVDLSSGKSLDTQYF. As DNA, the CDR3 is TGTGCCAGCAGCGTAGATTTATCTAGCGGGAAAAGTTTAGATACGCAGTATTTT. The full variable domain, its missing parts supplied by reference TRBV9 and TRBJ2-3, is DSGVTQTPKHLITATGQRVTLRCSPRSGDLSVYWYQQSLDQGLQFLIQYYNGEERAKGNILERFSAQQFPDLHSELNLSSLELGDSALYFCASSVDLSSGKSLDTQYFGPGTRLTVL.

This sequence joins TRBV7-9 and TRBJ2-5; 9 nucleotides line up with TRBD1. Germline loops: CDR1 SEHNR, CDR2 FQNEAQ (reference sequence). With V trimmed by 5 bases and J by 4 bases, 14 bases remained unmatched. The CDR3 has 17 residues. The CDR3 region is CASSHDLRDRVGETQYF. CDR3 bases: TGTGCCAGCAGCCACGATCTACGGGACAGGGTAGGAGAGACCCAGTACTTC.

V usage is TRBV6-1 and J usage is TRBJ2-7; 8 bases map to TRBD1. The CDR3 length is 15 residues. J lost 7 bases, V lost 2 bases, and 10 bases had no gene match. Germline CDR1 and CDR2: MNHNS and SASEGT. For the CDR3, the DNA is TGTGCCAGCAGTGAACCTTTCCAGGGGGCGGGGGAGCAGTACTTC. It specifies CASSEPFQGAGEQYF.

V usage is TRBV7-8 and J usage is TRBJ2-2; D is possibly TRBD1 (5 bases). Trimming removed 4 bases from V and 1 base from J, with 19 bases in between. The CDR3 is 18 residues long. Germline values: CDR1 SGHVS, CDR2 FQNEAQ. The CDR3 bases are TGTGCCAGCAGCTACTCTGGCCGTGGCAGGGTGAACACCGGGGAGCTGTTTTTT. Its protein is CASSYSGRGRVNTGELFF.